These 7 T cell receptor beta chains came from one sample sequenced in a study of T cell changes during pregnancy in multiple sclerosis. The protocol was immunoSEQ multiplex PCR, while the TCRdb copy is restricted to in-frame clones and leaves out a portion. This table holds tens of thousands of clones, approximately 91% found once. Sequencing was performed on CD4+ T cells from peripheral blood mononuclear cells, taken in the first trimester of pregnancy. These receptor sequences come from a female donor with multiple sclerosis, enrolled in a pregnancy study.

The table lists this clone with a count of one. The chain couples TRBV2 to TRBJ1-3; unclear D gene. The CDR3 consists of 16 residues. V shed 4 bases and J shed 0 bases, with 13 bases lying between them. CDR1 is SNHLY and CDR2 is FYNNEI in the germline V gene. CDR3 sequence (DNA): TGTGCCAGCAGTGCCCGGACTCCCAGCTCTGGAAACACCATATATTTT. This encodes CASSARTPSSGNTIYF.

J is TRBJ2-3 and V is TRBV5-6; 13 bases match TRBD2. Germline V gene lookup returns CDR1 SGHDT and CDR2 YYEEEE. J lost 4 bases, V lost 4 bases, and 6 bases had no gene match. The CDR3 runs to 16 residues. This CDR3 reads CASSTGTSGISDTQYF. In DNA, the CDR3 is TGTGCCAGCAGCACCGGGACTAGCGGGATCTCAGATACGCAGTATTTT.

The chain has TRBV5-4 and TRBJ1-1; tentatively, D is TRBD1 (5 bases). Germline-derived CDR1 and CDR2 are SGHNT and YYREEE (reference sequence). This CDR3 spans 15 amino acids. Trimming took off 3 bases at V and 2 bases at J, with 14 bases between the two ends. The CDR3 is CASSYIDRGNTEAFF. In DNA form, the CDR3 reads TGTGCCAGCAGCTATATAGATAGGGGAAACACTGAAGCTTTCTTT.

This clone was detected a few times. The chain is built from TRBV2 and TRBJ2-7; 8 nucleotides line up with TRBD2. The ends lost 4 bases at V and 3 bases at J; junction bases unmatched: 5. The CDR3 totals 14 residues. Looked up from germline, CDR1 is SNHLY and CDR2 is FYNNEI. CDR3 region: CASSATGTSYEQYF. In DNA, the CDR3 is TGTGCCAGCAGTGCCACCGGGACTAGCTACGAGCAGTACTTC. The full variable domain, with the rest looked up from reference TRBV2 and TRBJ2-7, is EPEVTQTPSHQVTQMGQEVILRCVPISNHLYFYWYRQILGQKVEFLVSFYNNEISEKSEIFDDQFSVERPDGSNFTLKIRSTKLEDSAMYFCASSATGTSYEQYFGPGTRLTVT.

V and J are TRBV5-1 and TRBJ2-5; TRBD2 aligns across 11 bases. Germline V lookup: CDR1 SGHRS, CDR2 YFSETQ. The junction had 2 bases not matched to a gene; V was cut back by 5 bases and J by 2 bases. This CDR3 is 14 amino acids long. The CDR3 DNA reads TGCGCCAGCAGAGGGACTAGCGGACAAGAGACCCAGTACTTC. Amino acids: CASRGTSGQETQYF.

This clone has a single count. The rearrangement joins TRBV29-1 to TRBJ2-1, with 11 bases lining up with TRBD2. Germline trimming cut 6 bases from V and 3 bases from J; bases unmatched to any gene: 7. This CDR3 has 15 residues. The germline CDR1 and CDR2 sequences are SQVTM and ANQGSEA. CDR3 sequence reads: CSVRAGTSGYNEQFF. The CDR3 DNA reads TGCAGCGTCCGCGCCGGGACTAGCGGCTACAATGAGCAGTTCTTC.

This chain connects TRBV5-4 to TRBJ2-5; 8 bases are a match to TRBD1. V shed 6 bases, J shed 2 bases, and the junction held 3 bases outside the gene matches. The CDR3 spans 13 residues. Germline lookup yields CDR1 SGHNT and CDR2 YYREEE (reference sequence). CDR3 DNA: TGTGCCAGCAACAGGGGGGCGCAAGAGACCCAGTACTTC. This gives the protein CASNRGAQETQYF.